This TCR beta chain was recorded in a study of blood T cell repertoires in COVID-19. Study overall: In each case, the material was cDNA or gDNA derived from T cells, B-cell-depleted T cells, or PBMCs.

CDR1 is SGHTA and CDR2 is FQGNSA in the germline V gene. The CDR3 length is 16 residues. Trimming took 1 base from V and 5 from J, leaving 17 bases between them. Only in-frame clones appear in the TCRdb table, and some are missing; sequencing was by immunoSEQ multiplex PCR. The sample gives approximately 140,000 clones, 84% of which show up once; roughly 2.3% is in the top ten. This chain links TRBV7-2 with TRBJ2-5; D remains unclear. The sequenced sample consisted of peripheral blood. This clonotype originated in a man in his 70s with acute or convalescent COVID-19. CDR3 nucleotides: TGTGCCAGCAGCTTAGTGCGTGGCTACAGACGGGAGACCCAGTACTTC. Its translation: CASSLVRGYRRETQYF.